The sequence of this T cell receptor (beta chain) was determined in a study of cytomegalovirus exposure and HLA in healthy donors. Points on this clone: Its antigen is undetermined.

Trimming removed 3 bases at V and 0 bases at J, with 8 bases between. CDR3 length equals 13 residues. The germline V gene has CDR1 GTSNPN and CDR2 SVGIG (reference sequence). Study-wide results and caveats: Later analysis found that TCR beta chains associated with HLA were more clonally expanded than other, equally common chains. TCR beta chain V- and J-gene trimming was linked, in a later analysis, to a missense variant in DCLRE1C. There was a cluster of highly shared sequence variants that was likely a sequencing artifact. High sensitivity and specificity were reportedly achieved when the classifier diagnosed cytomegalovirus status.

PCR involved 60 Vbeta and 13 Jbeta primers. The table came from immunoSEQ multiplex PCR; TCRdb's copy has only in-frame clones and leaves some out. The sample holds roughly 200,000 clones, 77% seen once. The sequence derives from a woman between 25 and 40 years old in good health and CMV-seropositive. The sequenced sample was PBMCs. This rearrangement joins TRBV30 to TRBJ2-5; no definite D call. This CDR3 reads CAWREANQETQYF. The CDR3 DNA sequence: TGTGCCTGGAGGGAAGCGAACCAAGAGACCCAGTACTTC.